The subject of this entry is one T cell receptor (beta chain). TCRdb keeps only in-frame clones here, not all; method: immunoSEQ multiplex PCR. The data show some 97,000 clones, more than 90% seen once. The data originate from a study of T cell changes during pregnancy in multiple sclerosis. This CDR3 contains 14 residues. The J segment lost 5 bases and the V segment lost 6 bases, leaving 3 bases of the junction unmatched. CDR1 and CDR2 (germline): MNHNS, SASEGT. The TCR sequence derives from a female donor with multiple sclerosis, enrolled in a pregnancy study. V usage is TRBV6-1 and J usage is TRBJ2-2; 10 positions agree with TRBD1. The specimen was peripheral blood, collected in the second trimester of pregnancy. In DNA form, the CDR3 reads TGTGCCAGCAGGCGGGACAGGGGAACCGGGGAGCTGTTTTTT. Protein product: CASRRDRGTGELFF.